Below, 27 T cell receptor beta chains from the same sample are listed, as sequenced in a study of OX40 agonist ivuxolimab in advanced cancers. Some clones are missing from TCRdb's copy, which holds only in-frame ones; the method was immunoSEQ multiplex PCR. The sample records approximately 17,000 clones, about 86% being singletons. This sample comprised CD4+ or CD8+ T cells sorted from blood, obtained in a trial of the OX40 agonist ivuxolimab. The receptors come from an adult with an advanced solid tumor such as melanoma, head and neck, liver or kidney cancer.

The chain employs TRBV4-1 and TRBJ2-5; D is unresolved. The CDR3 totals 11 residues. Per the germline V gene, CDR1 is MGHRA and CDR2 is YSYEKL. V dropped 5 bases and J dropped 5 bases, with 6 bases sitting between them. CDR3 DNA: TGCGCCAGCAGCGAGGCGGAGACCCAGTACTTC. Protein: CASSEAETQYF.

The chain combines TRBV19 with TRBJ2-7, with D maybe TRBD1 (5 bases). From germline, CDR1 is LNHDA and CDR2 SQIVND (reference sequence). The CDR3 runs 15 residues. V gave up 0 bases and J gave up 7 bases, with 16 bases separating them. The CDR3 loop is CASSIEGRQGREQYF. The CDR3, as DNA: TGTGCCAGTAGTATAGAGGGCCGGCAGGGAAGGGAGCAGTACTTC.

In DNA, the CDR3 is TGTGCCAGCAGTCCCTTGGCGTATGAGCAGTTCTTC. This sequence encodes CASSPLAYEQFF. The rearrangement uses TRBV11-2 and TRBJ2-1, with D unresolved. Between the trimmed V and J ends, which lost 6 bases and 8 bases, there was a span of 11 bases. The CDR3 has 12 amino acids. The germline V gene encodes CDR1 SGHAT and CDR2 FQNNGV.

CDR3 loop: CASSRQADSGNTIYF. CDR3 nucleotides: TGTGCCAGCAGCCGACAGGCGGACTCTGGAAACACCATATATTTT. The V and J genes are TRBV25-1 and TRBJ1-3; tentative D call: TRBD1 (6 bases). The CDR3 has 15 amino acids. V was cut by 6 bases and J by 0 bases, with 12 bases left in between. Germline V gene lookup returns CDR1 MGHDK and CDR2 SYGVNS.

The rearrangement joins TRBV6-1 to TRBJ1-5; D remains ambiguous. This CDR3 has 16 residues. The V gene's germline CDR1 is MNHNS and CDR2 SASEGT. V was clipped by 4 bases and J by 2 bases, with 15 bases between them. The CDR3 nucleotides read TGTGCCAGCAGTGGACGGCTAGGAAGGGGCAATCAGCCCCAGCATTTT. Translating it yields CASSGRLGRGNQPQHF.

The chain has TRBV13 and TRBJ2-3; 9 bases match TRBD2. Germline-derived CDR1 and CDR2 are PRHDT and FYEKMQ (reference sequence). The trim removed 5 bases at V and 5 bases at J, leaving 5 bases unmatched. This CDR3 comprises 14 residues. The CDR3 region is CASSPPAGGDTQYF. CDR3 sequence (DNA): TGTGCCAGCAGCCCCCCAGCGGGGGGAGATACGCAGTATTTT. The full variable domain, with the rest looked up from reference TRBV13 and TRBJ2-3, is AAGVIQSPRHLIKEKRETATLKCYPIPRHDTVYWYQQGPGQDPQFLISFYEKMQSDKGSIPDRFSAQQFSDYHSELNMSSLELGDSALYFCASSPPAGGDTQYFGPGTRLTVL.

This rearrangement joins TRBV9 to TRBJ1-5, with D perhaps TRBD1 (5 bases). The CDR3 is made up of 14 amino acids. Germline CDR1 reads SGDLS; CDR2 reads YYNGEE. Trimming took 2 bases from V and 6 from J, leaving 12 bases between them. The chain's CDR3 is CASSVGPVGQPQHF. CDR3 coding DNA: TGTGCCAGCAGCGTGGGGCCAGTGGGTCAGCCCCAGCATTTT. Looking up the rest from reference TRBV9 and TRBJ1-5 gives the full variable domain: DSGVTQTPKHLITATGQRVTLRCSPRSGDLSVYWYQQSLDQGLQFLIQYYNGEERAKGNILERFSAQQFPDLHSELNLSSLELGDSALYFCASSVGPVGQPQHFGDGTRLSIL.

This clone was counted once. The gene calls are TRBV7-9 and TRBJ2-1, with D hard to call. V was clipped by 1 base and J by 9 bases, with 10 bases between them. CDR1 is SEHNR and CDR2 is FQNEAQ in the germline V gene (reference sequence). The CDR3 runs 13 residues. DNA of the CDR3: TGTGCCAGCAGCTTAGACAGATCCCCTGAGCAGTTCTTC. This sequence encodes CASSLDRSPEQFF. The full variable domain, in which reference TRBV7-9 and TRBJ2-1 provide the parts outside the CDR3, is DTGVSQNPRHKITKRGQNVTFRCDPISEHNRLYWYRQTLGQGPEFLTYFQNEAQLEKSRLLSDRFSAERPKGSFSTLEIQRTEQGDSAMYLCASSLDRSPEQFFGPGTRLTVL.

This chain uses TRBV6-5 with TRBJ1-2; D is ambiguous. The CDR3 totals 13 residues. V was pared by 6 bases and J by 4 bases, with 12 bases between. Germline CDR1 reads MNHEY; CDR2 reads SVGAGI. For the CDR3, the DNA is TGTGCCAGCAGGTCCCTAACCGGCTATGGCTACACCTTC. Amino acid sequence: CASRSLTGYGYTF.

This chain uses TRBV7-2 with TRBJ2-1; 7 bases are a match to TRBD2. Losses at the gene ends were 2 bases for V and 7 bases for J; bases not matched to a gene: 17. The length of the CDR3 is 18 residues. Germline CDR1 reads SGHTA; CDR2 reads FQGNSA. CDR3: CASSLWGIVSGAGNEQFF. CDR3 nucleotides: TGTGCCAGCAGCTTATGGGGGATTGTCTCGGGAGCGGGGAATGAGCAGTTCTTC.

The chain employs TRBV10-3 and TRBJ1-1; a possible D gene is TRBD1 (5 bases). Trimming pared 3 bases from V and 3 bases from J, leaving 14 bases between. Germline CDR1 and CDR2: ENHRY and SYGVKD. There are 15 residues in the CDR3. The CDR3 region is CAISDLGEGDTEAFF. CDR3 bases: TGTGCCATCAGTGACTTGGGGGAAGGGGACACTGAAGCTTTCTTT.

This chain connects TRBV27 to TRBJ2-2; tentative D call: TRBD1 (6 bases). Germline V gives CDR1 MNHEY, CDR2 SMNVEV (reference sequence). Trimming took 4 bases from V and 6 from J, leaving 12 bases between them. This CDR3 comprises 14 residues. CDR3 sequence reads: CASSSTQGSGELFF. The DNA for the CDR3 is TGTGCCAGCAGTTCCACACAGGGTTCCGGGGAGCTGTTTTTT.

The V and J genes are TRBV5-8 and TRBJ2-1; 7 bases agree with TRBD2. V shed 0 bases, J shed 5 bases, and the junction held 5 bases outside the gene matches. Germline values: CDR1 SGHTS, CDR2 YDEGEE. There are 15 residues in the CDR3. The CDR3 reads CASSLERLANNEQFF. The CDR3 coding sequence is TGTGCCAGCAGCTTGGAACGACTAGCAAACAATGAGCAGTTCTTC.

Worth noting for this clone: No DNA is shown, since the ends of the CDR3 on it are uncertain; the CDR3 is the one TCRdb lists. The V and J genes are TRBV6-1 and TRBJ1-6. Both ends counted, the CDR3 spans 13 residues. Germline CDR1 reads MNHNS; CDR2 reads SASEGT. CDR3 residues: CASILVGNSPLHF.

This chain connects TRBV4-2 to TRBJ2-5, with 10 positions matching TRBD2. The CDR3 is 16 amino acids. Germline trimming cut 0 bases from V and 2 bases from J; bases unmatched to any gene: 3. Looked up from germline, CDR1 is LGHNA and CDR2 is YNFKEQ. The CDR3 nucleotides are TGTGCCAGCAGCCAAGATACTAGCGGGGAACAAGAGACCCAGTACTTC. Its protein product is CASSQDTSGEQETQYF.

V and J are TRBV5-1 and TRBJ2-1; 7 nucleotides line up with TRBD2. The J segment lost 0 bases and the V segment lost 4 bases, leaving 10 bases of the junction unmatched. CDR1 is SGHRS and CDR2 is YFSETQ in the germline V gene. CDR3 length equals 17 residues. CDR3 bases: TGCGCCAGCAGCCTTTTTAGCGGGTCGAGCTCCTACAATGAGCAGTTCTTC. This sequence encodes CASSLFSGSSSYNEQFF.

The chain is built from TRBV4-1 and TRBJ1-1; D is ambiguous. V shed 1 base and J shed 1 base, with 10 bases lying between them. The CDR3 is 15 residues long. Germline V gene sequence: CDR1 MGHRA, CDR2 YSYEKL. CDR3 loop: CASSQVGTANTEAFF. CDR3 sequence (DNA): TGCGCCAGCAGCCAAGTGGGCACCGCGAACACTGAAGCTTTCTTT.

The V and J genes are TRBV9 and TRBJ2-3, with a weak D call TRBD2 (6 bases). Trimming cost V 4 bases and J 0 bases, with 9 bases left between them. This CDR3 spans 14 amino acids. Looked up from germline, CDR1 is SGDLS and CDR2 is YYNGEE. This CDR3 reads CASSTGGSTDTQYF. The CDR3 DNA sequence: TGTGCCAGCAGCACCGGGGGTAGCACAGATACGCAGTATTTT.

J is TRBJ1-4 and V is TRBV28; TRBD1 is a possible D gene (5 bases). Germline V CDR1 and CDR2: MDHEN, SYDVKM. V shed 5 bases and J shed 4 bases, with 14 bases lying between them. The CDR3 consists of 15 residues. The chain's CDR3 is CASSEGWGINEKLFF. The CDR3 bases are TGTGCCAGCAGTGAGGGATGGGGGATTAATGAAAAACTGTTTTTT.

The chain carries TRBV29-1 and TRBJ2-1; 7 nucleotides agree with TRBD2. This CDR3 has 14 amino acids. V lost 4 bases and J lost 4; bases outside the gene matches: 7. CDR1 SQVTM and CDR2 ANQGSEA come from the germline V gene. CDR3 region: CSVGSGGGYNEQFF. CDR3 DNA sequence: TGCAGCGTTGGATCGGGGGGAGGTTACAATGAGCAGTTCTTC.

This clone was seen only once. The CDR3 protein is CASRSSGGGTQYF. CDR3 DNA sequence: TGTGCCAGCAGGTCTAGCGGGGGGGGGACCCAGTACTTC. The chain couples TRBV7-7 to TRBJ2-5; 12 positions match TRBD2. From germline, CDR1 is SSHAT and CDR2 FNYEAQ (reference sequence). V shed 6 bases, J shed 7 bases, and the junction held 3 bases outside the gene matches. This CDR3 has 13 amino acids.

The chain employs TRBV5-1 and TRBJ2-7; 10 bases fit TRBD2. The length of the CDR3 is 14 residues. Germline loops: CDR1 SGHRS, CDR2 YFSETQ. After removal of 4 bases from V and 2 bases from J, the junction contained 3 bases not matched to a gene. The CDR3 nucleotides read TGCGCCAGCAGCAGGAGCGGGAGGGCCTACGAGCAGTACTTC. It specifies CASSRSGRAYEQYF.

The chain is built from TRBV10-3 and TRBJ1-5; no clear D gene. Germline V gene sequence: CDR1 ENHRY, CDR2 SYGVKD. Trimming removed 8 bases from V and 2 bases from J, with 10 bases in between. The length of the CDR3 is 13 residues. CDR3 protein: CAIGRIGNQPQHF. The CDR3 DNA is TGTGCCATCGGGAGAATTGGCAATCAGCCCCAGCATTTT.

This clone was seen only once. This sequence joins TRBV6-6 and TRBJ2-3; D tentatively fits TRBD1 or TRBD2 (5 bases each). The germline V gene encodes CDR1 MNHNY and CDR2 SVGAGI (reference sequence). V lost 2 bases and J 2 bases, leaving 11 bases between the germline ends. This CDR3 is 15 amino acids long. CDR3 sequence (DNA): TGTGCCAGCAGTTACAGCAGGGACGCCACAGATACGCAGTATTTT. It yields the protein CASSYSRDATDTQYF.

The rearrangement links TRBV2 to TRBJ1-2; D is ambiguous. V gave up 5 bases and J gave up 5 bases, with 18 bases separating them. The CDR3 extends over 15 amino acids. Germline V gene lookup returns CDR1 SNHLY and CDR2 FYNNEI. The CDR3: CASSRSSVLGYGYTF. CDR3 bases: TGTGCCAGCAGTAGAAGTAGCGTACTGGGGTATGGCTACACCTTC.

The chain is built from TRBV5-1 and TRBJ2-1; 13 bases fit TRBD2. The germline V gene has CDR1 SGHRS and CDR2 YFSETQ. The V segment lost 4 bases and the J segment 6 bases; nucleotides outside the gene matches: 7. This CDR3 has 16 residues. The CDR3 sequence is CASSPTSGGSLNEQFF. The CDR3, as DNA: TGCGCCAGCAGCCCGACTAGCGGGGGGTCGCTCAATGAGCAGTTCTTC.

The CDR3 region is CARSPERDRADYEQYF. The CDR3 bases are TGTGCCAGAAGCCCGGAACGAGACAGGGCGGACTACGAGCAGTACTTC. V usage is TRBV5-3 and J usage is TRBJ2-7, with TRBD1 identical over 7 bases. TRBV5-3 is sorted into the ORF group, with uncertain function. The CDR3 covers 16 residues. The V gene end was trimmed by 4 bases and the J gene end by 3 bases; junction bases not matched to a gene: 13.